This TCR beta chain was profiled in a study of post-analysis software for immune sequencing data. Study-wide findings and caveats: Analysis by F measure revealed that same-batch samples clustered strongly together. Among multiple sclerosis patients, normalized Chao1 diversity was significantly below that of controls. Controls showed lower frequencies than patients for roughly 5 TRBV segments, and TRBV5-6, TRBV5-1 and TRBV20-1 were among these.

This CDR3 comprises 13 residues. V dropped 7 bases and J dropped 3 bases, with 10 bases sitting between them. Germline loops: CDR1 GTSNPN, CDR2 SVGIG (reference sequence). Presence of unique molecular identifiers characterized the TCR beta cDNA libraries. A population of about 0.95 to 10 million T cells gave rise to roughly 0.5 million cDNA molecules. TCRdb analysed the PCR reads with MiXCR anew, one entry per CDR3 protein. The sample carries over 150,000 distinct CDR3 sequences, approximately 35% recorded once. As for this clonotype: The antigen is unknown.

The receptor comes from a girl between 5 and 17 years old with multiple sclerosis. This specimen consisted of blood, obtained after autologous hematopoietic stem cell transplantation. The V and J genes are TRBV30 and TRBJ2-6; a weak D match, TRBD1 (6 bases). CDR3 sequence: CALNRVGANVLTF. CDR3 bases: TGTGCCTTAAACAGGGTTGGGGCCAACGTCCTGACTTTC.